This entry is about one TCR beta chain. After removal of 3 bases from V and 7 bases from J, the junction contained 6 bases not matched to a gene. The CDR3 is made up of 14 amino acids. Germline V gives CDR1 DFQATT, CDR2 SNEGSKA (reference sequence). The assay was immunoSEQ multiplex PCR, and TCRdb's table has in-frame clones only and misses some. The top ten hold 15% to 20% of the sample, which has about 71,000 clones, 85% to 90% seen once. The data are from a study of control samples from healthy donors and cancer patients. This chain connects TRBV20-1 to TRBJ1-4, with 9 bases that match TRBD1. The clonotype comes from a man aged 55-75 years with lung cancer. The sample taken for sequencing was PBMCs. For the CDR3, the DNA is TGCAGTGCTAGTATACAGGGGGCGCTTGAAAAACTGTTTTTT. It is translated as CSASIQGALEKLFF.